This TCR beta chain was retrieved from a study of technical replicates of blood from a handful of donors. CDR1 and CDR2 from the germline V gene are KGHSH and LQKENI. This CDR3 has 14 residues. The ends were cut back, 3 bases at V and 4 bases at J, with 11 bases in the middle. TCRdb's table, derived via immunoSEQ multiplex PCR, lists solely in-frame clones and lacks some. The repertoire holds around 64,000 clones, with about 93% as singletons. Sequenced sample: PBMCs. V and J are TRBV18 and TRBJ2-3; D not resolved. The clonotype was recovered from a human donor in good health. Some clones in this sample may be carry-over from other donors' samples. The CDR3 coding sequence is TGTGCCAGCTCACCCTTAAGCCTATCAGATACGCAGTATTTT. This translates into CASSPLSLSDTQYF.